This T cell receptor beta chain originates from a study of blood T cell repertoires in COVID-19. V lost 6 bases and J lost 1, with 10 bases in between. This CDR3 is 13 amino acids long. Germline V gene lookup returns CDR1 MNHEY and CDR2 SMNVEV (reference sequence). Each participant's cohort was designated according to participant-reported clinical history. In the original workflow: Using reference gene primer amplification, nucleated cell counts were estimated. Method: immunoSEQ multiplex PCR; TCRdb's copy keeps in-frame clones and lacks some. V, J and clone size were drawn from that table, and D and trimming were deduced from the DNA. The table includes around 230,000 clones, more than 75% detected once.

The receptor comes from a woman in her thirties or forties with acute COVID-19. The sequenced sample was PBMCs or T cells enriched from blood (not recorded which). The chain joins TRBV27 to TRBJ2-7; possible D gene TRBD1, 6 bases. CDR3 sequence reads: CASRMTGSYEQYF. The DNA for the CDR3 is TGTGCCAGCAGGATGACAGGATCCTACGAGCAGTACTTC.